This T cell receptor (beta chain) is drawn from a study of patients and donors after allogeneic stem cell transplantation. TCRdb itself ran the RT-PCR reads through MiXCR, one entry per CDR3 protein. The table includes 87,000 or so distinct CDR3 sequences, about 5% detected once. The CDR3 is 14 amino acids. V dropped 3 bases and J dropped 4 bases, with 12 bases sitting between them. Germline V gives CDR1 WSHSY, CDR2 SAAADI. V and J are TRBV10-2 and TRBJ2-5; D gene unclear. The specimen sequenced was blood, either unsorted or a sorted T cell fraction (not recorded which). This receptor was taken from a human donor who was either an allogeneic HSCT recipient or a stem cell or donor lymphocyte infusion donor (not recorded which). It is not recorded whose cells these are; they may come from a transplant donor. The CDR3 nucleotides are TGCGCCAGCAGTGAACTGGGGATAGGAGAGACCCAGTACTTC. This codes for CASSELGIGETQYF.